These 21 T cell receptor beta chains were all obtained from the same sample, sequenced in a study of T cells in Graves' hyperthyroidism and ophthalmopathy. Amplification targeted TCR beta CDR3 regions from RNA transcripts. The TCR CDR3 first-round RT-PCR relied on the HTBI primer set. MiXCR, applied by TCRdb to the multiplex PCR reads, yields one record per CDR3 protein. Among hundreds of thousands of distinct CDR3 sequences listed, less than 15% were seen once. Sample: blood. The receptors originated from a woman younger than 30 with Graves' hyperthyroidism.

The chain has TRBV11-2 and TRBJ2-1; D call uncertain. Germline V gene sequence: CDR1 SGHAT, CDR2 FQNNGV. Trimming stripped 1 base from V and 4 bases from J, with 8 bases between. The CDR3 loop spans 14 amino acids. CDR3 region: CASSLGDDYNEQFF. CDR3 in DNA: TGTGCCAGCAGCTTAGGAGACGATTACAATGAGCAGTTCTTC.

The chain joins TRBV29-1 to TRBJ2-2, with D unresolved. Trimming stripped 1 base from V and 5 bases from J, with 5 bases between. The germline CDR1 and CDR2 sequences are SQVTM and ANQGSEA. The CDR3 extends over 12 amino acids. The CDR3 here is CSVEVGTGELFF. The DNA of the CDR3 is TGCAGCGTTGAAGTGGGGACCGGGGAGCTGTTTTTT.

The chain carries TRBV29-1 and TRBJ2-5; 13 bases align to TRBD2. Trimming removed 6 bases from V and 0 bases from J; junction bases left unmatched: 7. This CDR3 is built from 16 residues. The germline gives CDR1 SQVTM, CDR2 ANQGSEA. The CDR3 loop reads CSVAGLAGLYQETQYF. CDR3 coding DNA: TGCAGCGTAGCGGGACTAGCGGGACTTTACCAAGAGACCCAGTACTTC.

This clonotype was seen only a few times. The CDR3 DNA reads TGCAGTGCTTCAAAAGCCGGGGGGACGGGAACAGATACGCAGTATTTT. Its protein product is CSASKAGGTGTDTQYF. V usage is TRBV20-1 and J usage is TRBJ2-3; 7 bases line up with TRBD2. CDR1 and CDR2 from the germline V gene are DFQATT and SNEGSKA (reference sequence). J lost 3 bases, V lost 5 bases, and 14 bases had no gene match. CDR3 size: 16 residues.

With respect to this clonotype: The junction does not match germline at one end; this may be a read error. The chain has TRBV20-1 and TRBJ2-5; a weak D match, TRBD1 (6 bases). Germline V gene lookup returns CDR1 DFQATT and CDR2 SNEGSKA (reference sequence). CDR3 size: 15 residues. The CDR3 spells CGARRVRGFGETQYF. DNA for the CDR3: TGCGGTGCTAGACGAGTCAGGGGATTTGGAGAGACCCAGTACTTC.

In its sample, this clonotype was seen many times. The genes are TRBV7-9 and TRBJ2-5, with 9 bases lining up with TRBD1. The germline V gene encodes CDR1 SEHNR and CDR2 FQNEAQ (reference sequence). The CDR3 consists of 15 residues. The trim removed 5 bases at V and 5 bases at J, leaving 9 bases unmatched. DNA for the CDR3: TGTGCCAGCAGCCTAACAGGGGGCGTATGGGAGACCCAGTACTTC. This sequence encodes CASSLTGGVWETQYF. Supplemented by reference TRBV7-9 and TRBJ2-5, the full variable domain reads DTGVSQNPRHKITKRGQNVTFRCDPISEHNRLYWYRQTLGQGPEFLTYFQNEAQLEKSRLLSDRFSAERPKGSFSTLEIQRTEQGDSAMYLCASSLTGGVWETQYFGPGTRLLVL.

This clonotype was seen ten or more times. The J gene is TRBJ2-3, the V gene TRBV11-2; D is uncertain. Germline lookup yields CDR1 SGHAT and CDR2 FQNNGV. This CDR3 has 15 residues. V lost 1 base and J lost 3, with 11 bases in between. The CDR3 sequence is CASSLAVSETDTQYF. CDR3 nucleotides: TGTGCCAGCAGCTTAGCCGTGAGCGAGACAGATACGCAGTATTTT.

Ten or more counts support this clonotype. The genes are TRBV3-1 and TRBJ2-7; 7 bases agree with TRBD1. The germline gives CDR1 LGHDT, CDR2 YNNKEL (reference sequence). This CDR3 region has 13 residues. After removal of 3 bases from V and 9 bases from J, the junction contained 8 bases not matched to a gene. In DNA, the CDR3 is TGTGCCAGCAGCCAGTCAGACAGGGCAGGGCAGTACTTC. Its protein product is CASSQSDRAGQYF.

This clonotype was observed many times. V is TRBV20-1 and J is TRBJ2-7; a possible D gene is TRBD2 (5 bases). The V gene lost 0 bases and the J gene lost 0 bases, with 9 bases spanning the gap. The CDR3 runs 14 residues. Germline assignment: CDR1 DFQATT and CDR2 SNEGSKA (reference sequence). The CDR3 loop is CSARDFSGSYEQYF. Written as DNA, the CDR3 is TGCAGTGCTAGAGATTTCAGCGGCTCCTACGAGCAGTACTTC.

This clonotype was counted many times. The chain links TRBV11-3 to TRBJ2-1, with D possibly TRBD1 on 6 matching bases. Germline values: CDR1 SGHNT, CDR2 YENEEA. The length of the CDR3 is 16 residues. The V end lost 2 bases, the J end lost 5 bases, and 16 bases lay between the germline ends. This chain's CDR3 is CASSLHPDRRNNEQFF. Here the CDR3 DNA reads TGTGCCAGCAGCTTACACCCGGACAGAAGGAACAATGAGCAGTTCTTC.

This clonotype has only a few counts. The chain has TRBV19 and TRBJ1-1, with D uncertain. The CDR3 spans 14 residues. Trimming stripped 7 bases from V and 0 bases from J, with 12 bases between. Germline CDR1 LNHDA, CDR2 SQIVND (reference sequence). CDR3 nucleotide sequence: TGTGCCAGTATATCCGTAAACATGAACACTGAAGCTTTCTTT. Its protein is CASISVNMNTEAFF.

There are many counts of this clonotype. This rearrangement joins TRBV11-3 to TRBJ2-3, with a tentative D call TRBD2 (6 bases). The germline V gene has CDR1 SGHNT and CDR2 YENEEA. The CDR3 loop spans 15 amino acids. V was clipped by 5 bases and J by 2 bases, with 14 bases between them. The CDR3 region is CASSRSTGATDTQYF. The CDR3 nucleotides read TGTGCCAGCAGCCGAAGCACGGGAGCCACAGATACGCAGTATTTT.

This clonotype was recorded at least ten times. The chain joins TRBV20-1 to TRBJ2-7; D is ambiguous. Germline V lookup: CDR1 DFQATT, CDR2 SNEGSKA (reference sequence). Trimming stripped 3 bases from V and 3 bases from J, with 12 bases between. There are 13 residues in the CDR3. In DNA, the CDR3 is TGCAGTGCTAGTCGTGATCCCTACTACGAGCAGTACTTC. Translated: CSASRDPYYEQYF.

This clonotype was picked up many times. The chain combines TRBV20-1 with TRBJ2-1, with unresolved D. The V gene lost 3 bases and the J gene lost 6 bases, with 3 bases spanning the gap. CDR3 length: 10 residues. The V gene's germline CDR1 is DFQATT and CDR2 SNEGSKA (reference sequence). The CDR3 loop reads CSARTNEQFF. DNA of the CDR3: TGCAGTGCTAGGACCAATGAGCAGTTCTTC.

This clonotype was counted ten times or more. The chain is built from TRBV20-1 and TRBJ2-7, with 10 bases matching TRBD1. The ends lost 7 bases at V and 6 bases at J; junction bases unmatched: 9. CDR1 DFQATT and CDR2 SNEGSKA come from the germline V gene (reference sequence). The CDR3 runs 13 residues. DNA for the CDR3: TGCAGTGTAGTCCCGGGACAGGGGTTCGAGCAGTACTTC. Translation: CSVVPGQGFEQYF.

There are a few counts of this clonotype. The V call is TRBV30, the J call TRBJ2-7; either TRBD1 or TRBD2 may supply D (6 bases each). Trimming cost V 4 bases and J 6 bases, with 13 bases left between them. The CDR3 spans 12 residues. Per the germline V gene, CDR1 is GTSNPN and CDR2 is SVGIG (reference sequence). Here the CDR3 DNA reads TGTGCCTGGAAATATGGAGGGGGCGAGCAGTACTTC. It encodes CAWKYGGGEQYF. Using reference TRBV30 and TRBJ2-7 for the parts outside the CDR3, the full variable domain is SQTIHQWPATLVQPVGSPLSLECTVEGTSNPNLYWYRQAAGRGLQLLFYSVGIGQISSEVPQNLSASRPQDRQFILSSKKLLLSDSGFYLCAWKYGGGEQYFGPGTRLTVT.

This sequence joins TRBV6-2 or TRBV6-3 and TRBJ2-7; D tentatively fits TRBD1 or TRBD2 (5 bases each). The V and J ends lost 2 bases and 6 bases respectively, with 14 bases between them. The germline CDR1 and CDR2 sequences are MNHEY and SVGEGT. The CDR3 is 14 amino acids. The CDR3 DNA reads TGTGCCAGCAGTTACCTTCGGGACCCTGCCGAGCAGTACTTC. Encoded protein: CASSYLRDPAEQYF.

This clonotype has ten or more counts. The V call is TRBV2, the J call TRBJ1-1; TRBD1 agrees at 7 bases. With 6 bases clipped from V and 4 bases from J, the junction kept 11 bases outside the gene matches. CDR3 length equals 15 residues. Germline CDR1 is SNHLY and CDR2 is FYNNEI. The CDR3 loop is CASRADRVFGTEAFF. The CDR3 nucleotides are TGTGCCAGCAGGGCCGACAGGGTATTTGGCACTGAAGCTTTCTTT.

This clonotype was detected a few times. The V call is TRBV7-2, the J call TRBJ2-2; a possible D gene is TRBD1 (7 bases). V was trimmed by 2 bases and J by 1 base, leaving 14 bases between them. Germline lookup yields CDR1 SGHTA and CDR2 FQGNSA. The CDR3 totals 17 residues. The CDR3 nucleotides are TGTGCCAGCAGCTTAATGGTCCAGGGGGGGAACACCGGGGAGCTGTTTTTT. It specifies CASSLMVQGGNTGELFF.

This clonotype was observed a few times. CDR3: CASSVSGTTNEQFF. The CDR3 DNA follows: TGTGCCAGCAGCGTATCCGGGACTACGAATGAGCAGTTCTTC. The rearrangement links TRBV7-9 to TRBJ2-1; the match to TRBD2 covers 7 bases. The CDR3 loop spans 14 amino acids. The V segment lost 5 bases and the J segment 7 bases; nucleotides outside the gene matches: 8. Germline lookup yields CDR1 SEHNR and CDR2 FQNEAQ (reference sequence). Supplemented by reference TRBV7-9 and TRBJ2-1, the full variable domain reads DTGVSQNPRHKITKRGQNVTFRCDPISEHNRLYWYRQTLGQGPEFLTYFQNEAQLEKSRLLSDRFSAERPKGSFSTLEIQRTEQGDSAMYLCASSVSGTTNEQFFGPGTRLTVL.

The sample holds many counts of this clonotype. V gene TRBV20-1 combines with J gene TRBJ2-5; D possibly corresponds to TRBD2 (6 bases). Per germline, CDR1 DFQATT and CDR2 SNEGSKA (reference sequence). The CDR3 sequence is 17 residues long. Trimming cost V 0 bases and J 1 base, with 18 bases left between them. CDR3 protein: CSARDLLVGRAQETQYF. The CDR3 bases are TGCAGTGCTAGAGATTTGCTCGTCGGGAGAGCCCAAGAGACCCAGTACTTC.